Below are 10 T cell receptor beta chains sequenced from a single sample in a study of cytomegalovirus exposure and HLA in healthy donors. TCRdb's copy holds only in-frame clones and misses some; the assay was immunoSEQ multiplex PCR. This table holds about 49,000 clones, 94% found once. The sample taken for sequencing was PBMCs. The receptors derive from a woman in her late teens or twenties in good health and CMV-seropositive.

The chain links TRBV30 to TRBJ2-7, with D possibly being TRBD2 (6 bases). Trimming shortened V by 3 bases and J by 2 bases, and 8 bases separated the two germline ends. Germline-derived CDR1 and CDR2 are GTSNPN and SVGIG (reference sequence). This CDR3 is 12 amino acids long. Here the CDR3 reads CAWSGGPYEQYF. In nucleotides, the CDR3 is TGTGCCTGGAGCGGGGGACCCTACGAGCAGTACTTC. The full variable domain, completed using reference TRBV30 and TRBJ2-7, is SQTIHQWPATLVQPVGSPLSLECTVEGTSNPNLYWYRQAAGRGLQLLFYSVGIGQISSEVPQNLSASRPQDRQFILSSKKLLLSDSGFYLCAWSGGPYEQYFGPGTRLTVT.

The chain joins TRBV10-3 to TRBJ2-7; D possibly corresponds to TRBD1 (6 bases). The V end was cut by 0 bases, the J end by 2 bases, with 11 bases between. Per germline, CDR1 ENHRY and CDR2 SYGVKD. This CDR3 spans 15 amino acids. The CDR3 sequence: CAISESTQGPYEQYF. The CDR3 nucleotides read TGTGCCATCAGTGAGTCGACTCAGGGGCCCTACGAGCAGTACTTC.

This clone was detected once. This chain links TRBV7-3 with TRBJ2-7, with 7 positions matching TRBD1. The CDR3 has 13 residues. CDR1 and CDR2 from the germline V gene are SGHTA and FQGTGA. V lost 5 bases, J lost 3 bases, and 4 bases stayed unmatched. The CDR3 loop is CASSPGTDYEQYF. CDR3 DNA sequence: TGTGCCAGCAGCCCCGGGACAGACTACGAGCAGTACTTC.

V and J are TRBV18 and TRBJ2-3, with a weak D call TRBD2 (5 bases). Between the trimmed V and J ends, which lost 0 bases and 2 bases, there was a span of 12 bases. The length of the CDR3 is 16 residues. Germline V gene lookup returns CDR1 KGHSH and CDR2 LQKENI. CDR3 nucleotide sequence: TGTGCCAGCTCACCACCGGTGACTATGTTCACAGATACGCAGTATTTT. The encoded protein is CASSPPVTMFTDTQYF.

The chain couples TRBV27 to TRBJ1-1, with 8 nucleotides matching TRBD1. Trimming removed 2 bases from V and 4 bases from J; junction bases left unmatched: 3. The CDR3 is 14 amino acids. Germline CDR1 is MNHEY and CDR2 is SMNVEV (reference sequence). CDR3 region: CASSLHGQGTEAFF. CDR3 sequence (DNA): TGTGCCAGCAGTTTACACGGACAGGGCACTGAAGCTTTCTTT.

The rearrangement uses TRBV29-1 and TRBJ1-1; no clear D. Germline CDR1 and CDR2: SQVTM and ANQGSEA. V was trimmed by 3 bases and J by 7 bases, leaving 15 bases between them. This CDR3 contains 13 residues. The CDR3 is CSVDRGVELEAFF. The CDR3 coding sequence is TGCAGCGTTGATAGAGGCGTGGAACTTGAAGCTTTCTTT.

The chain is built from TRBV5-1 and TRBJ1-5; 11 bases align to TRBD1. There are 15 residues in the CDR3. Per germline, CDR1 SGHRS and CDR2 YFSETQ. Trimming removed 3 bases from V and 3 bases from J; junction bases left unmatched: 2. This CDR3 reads CASSYGQGANQPQHF. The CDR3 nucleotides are TGCGCCAGCAGCTACGGACAGGGGGCCAATCAGCCCCAGCATTTT.

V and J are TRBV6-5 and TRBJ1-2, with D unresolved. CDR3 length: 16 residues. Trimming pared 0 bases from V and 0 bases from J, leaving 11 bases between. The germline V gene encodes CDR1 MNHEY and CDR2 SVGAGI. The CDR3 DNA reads TGTGCCAGCAGTTACTCGGAGGCAGGTGCTAACTATGGCTACACCTTC. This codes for CASSYSEAGANYGYTF.

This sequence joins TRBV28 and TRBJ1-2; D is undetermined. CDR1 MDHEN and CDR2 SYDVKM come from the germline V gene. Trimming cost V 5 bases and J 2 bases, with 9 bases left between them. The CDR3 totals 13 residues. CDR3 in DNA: TGTGCCAGCAGTGCTGGGCTCAACTATGGCTACACCTTC. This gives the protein CASSAGLNYGYTF.

This CDR3 is CASRVDTQETQYF. Here the CDR3 DNA reads TGTGCCAGCAGGGTTGACACACAAGAGACCCAGTACTTC. The chain employs TRBV6-1 and TRBJ2-5, with D unclear. The CDR3 covers 13 residues. Germline CDR1 and CDR2: MNHNS and SASEGT. V was shortened by 6 bases and J by 2 bases, with 10 bases between the two germline ends.